The next 7 T cell receptor beta chains were all read from a single sample in a study of blood T cell repertoires in COVID-19. Assay: immunoSEQ multiplex PCR; the TCRdb copy retains only in-frame clones and omits some. The sample lists about 89,000 clones; roughly 80% were seen once. The sample taken for sequencing was peripheral blood. The receptors originated from a woman of 80 years or more with acute or convalescent COVID-19.

This sequence joins TRBV28 and TRBJ2-7, with a tentative D call TRBD2 (6 bases). Trimming took 8 bases from V and 1 from J, leaving 15 bases between them. The CDR3 is 14 residues long. Germline V gives CDR1 MDHEN, CDR2 SYDVKM. In DNA form, the CDR3 reads TGTGCCAGCCTTTCGGAGGGGCCGTCCTACGAGCAGTACGTC. Translated: CASLSEGPSYEQYV.

The chain recombines TRBV6-1 with TRBJ1-6, with 7 bases lining up with TRBD1. The CDR3 spans 18 residues. V gave up 4 bases and J gave up 0 bases; unmatched junction bases: 9. Germline loops: CDR1 MNHNS, CDR2 SASEGT. The CDR3 is CASSGGQETSSYNSPLHF. The CDR3 DNA sequence: TGTGCCAGCAGTGGTGGACAGGAGACCAGCTCCTATAATTCACCCCTCCACTTT.

The chain combines TRBV2 with TRBJ1-2, with 7 bases identical to TRBD1. The CDR3 loop spans 15 amino acids. Germline CDR1 and CDR2: SNHLY and FYNNEI. Trimming took 3 bases from V and 6 from J; bases not matched to a gene: 10. DNA of the CDR3: TGTGCCAGCAGTGATAGGTCCAGGGGGTCAGATGGCTACACCTTC. Translating it yields CASSDRSRGSDGYTF.

The CDR3 region is CASSSGTGGTEAFF. The CDR3 DNA reads as TGTGCCAGCAGCTCCGGGACAGGGGGGACTGAAGCTTTCTTT. The chain has TRBV9 and TRBJ1-1, with 11 bases fitting TRBD1. CDR3 length: 14 amino acids. V lost 4 bases to trimming and J lost 5 bases; unmatched junction nucleotides: 4. Germline V gene data show CDR1 as SGDLS and CDR2 as YYNGEE.

This rearrangement joins TRBV9 to TRBJ1-6; possibly TRBD1 for D (5 bases). Trimming removed 8 bases from V and 7 bases from J, with 10 bases in between. From germline, CDR1 is SGDLS and CDR2 YYNGEE. The CDR3 runs to 12 residues. CDR3 region: CASQGENSPLHF. As DNA, the CDR3 is TGTGCCAGTCAGGGTGAAAATTCACCCCTCCACTTT. Full variable domain (missing parts from reference TRBV9 and TRBJ1-6): DSGVTQTPKHLITATGQRVTLRCSPRSGDLSVYWYQQSLDQGLQFLIQYYNGEERAKGNILERFSAQQFPDLHSELNLSSLELGDSALYFCASQGENSPLHFGNGTRLTVT.

This rearrangement joins TRBV5-1 to TRBJ1-6; D not resolved. The CDR3 has 14 residues. Germline assignment: CDR1 SGHRS and CDR2 YFSETQ. Trimming removed 0 bases at V and 8 bases at J, with 9 bases between. As DNA, the CDR3 is TGCGCCAGCAGCTTGGGGAGTATCGATTCACCCCTCCACTTT. Protein sequence: CASSLGSIDSPLHF.

This rearrangement joins TRBV28 to TRBJ2-3, with 7 bases aligning to TRBD2. The germline CDR1 and CDR2 sequences are MDHEN and SYDVKM. This CDR3 has 17 amino acids. The V gene end was trimmed by 3 bases and the J gene end by 6 bases; junction bases not matched to a gene: 15. CDR3 nucleotides: TGTGCCAGCAGTTTGGCCGGGACTACCCCCTCCATGGATACGCAGTATTTT. It is translated as CASSLAGTTPSMDTQYF.